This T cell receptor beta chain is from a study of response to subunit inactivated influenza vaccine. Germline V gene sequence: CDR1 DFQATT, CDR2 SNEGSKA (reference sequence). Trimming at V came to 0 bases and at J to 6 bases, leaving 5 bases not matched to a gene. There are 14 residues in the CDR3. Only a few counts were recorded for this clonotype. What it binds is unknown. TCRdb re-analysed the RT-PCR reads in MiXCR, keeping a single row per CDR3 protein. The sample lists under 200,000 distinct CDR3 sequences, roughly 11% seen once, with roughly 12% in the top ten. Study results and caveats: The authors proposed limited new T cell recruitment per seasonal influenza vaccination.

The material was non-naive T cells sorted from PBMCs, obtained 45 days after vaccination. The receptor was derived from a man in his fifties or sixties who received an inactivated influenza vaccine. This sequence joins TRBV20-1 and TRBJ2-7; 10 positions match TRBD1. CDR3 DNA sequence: TGCAGTGCTAGAGACCAGACAGGGGGCAGCGAGCAGTACTTC. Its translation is CSARDQTGGSEQYF.